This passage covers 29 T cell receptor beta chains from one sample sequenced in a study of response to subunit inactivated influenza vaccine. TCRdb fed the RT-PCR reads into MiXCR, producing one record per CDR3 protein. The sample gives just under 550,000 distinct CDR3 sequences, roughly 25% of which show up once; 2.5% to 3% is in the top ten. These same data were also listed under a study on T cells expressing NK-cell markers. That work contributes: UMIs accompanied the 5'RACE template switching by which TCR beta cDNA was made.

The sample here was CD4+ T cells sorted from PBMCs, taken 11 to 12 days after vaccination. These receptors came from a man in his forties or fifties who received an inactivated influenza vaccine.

The CDR3 is CASSVGLAGPTDTQYF. CDR3 DNA sequence: TGTGCCAGCAGCGTAGGACTAGCGGGTCCCACAGATACGCAGTATTTT. This sequence joins TRBV9 and TRBJ2-3; 10 bases agree with TRBD2. Germline loops: CDR1 SGDLS, CDR2 YYNGEE. Germline trimming cut 0 bases from V and 2 bases from J; bases unmatched to any gene: 3. This CDR3 spans 16 amino acids.

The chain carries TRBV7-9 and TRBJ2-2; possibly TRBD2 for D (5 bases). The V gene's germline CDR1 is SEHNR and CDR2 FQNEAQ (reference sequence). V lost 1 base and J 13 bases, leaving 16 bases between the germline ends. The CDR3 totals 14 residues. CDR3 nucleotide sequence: TGTGCCAGCAGCTTAGTTGGGATACCGGCGGGGCTGTTTTTT. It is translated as CASSLVGIPAGLFF. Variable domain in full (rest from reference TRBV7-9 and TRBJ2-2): DTGVSQNPRHKITKRGQNVTFRCDPISEHNRLYWYRQTLGQGPEFLTYFQNEAQLEKSRLLSDRFSAERPKGSFSTLEIQRTEQGDSAMYLCASSLVGIPAGLFFGEGSRLTVL.

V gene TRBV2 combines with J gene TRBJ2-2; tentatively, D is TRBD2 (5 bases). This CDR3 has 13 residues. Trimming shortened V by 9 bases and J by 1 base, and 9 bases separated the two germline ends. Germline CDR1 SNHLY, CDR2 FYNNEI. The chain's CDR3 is CASQRGNTGELFF. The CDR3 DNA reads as TGTGCCAGTCAACGGGGGAACACCGGGGAGCTGTTTTTT.

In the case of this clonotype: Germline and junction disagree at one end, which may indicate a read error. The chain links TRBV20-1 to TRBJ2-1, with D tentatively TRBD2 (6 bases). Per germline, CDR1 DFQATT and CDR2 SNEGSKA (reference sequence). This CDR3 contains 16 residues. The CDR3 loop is CSALTRSALSCNEQFF. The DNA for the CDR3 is TGCAGTGCCCTGACTAGATCGGCCTTATCCTGCAATGAGCAGTTCTTC.

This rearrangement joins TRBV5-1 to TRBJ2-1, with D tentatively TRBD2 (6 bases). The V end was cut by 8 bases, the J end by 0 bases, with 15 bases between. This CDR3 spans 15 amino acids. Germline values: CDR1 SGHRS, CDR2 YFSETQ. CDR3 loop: CASRDWRGSYNEQFF. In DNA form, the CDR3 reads TGCGCCAGTAGGGACTGGCGGGGCTCCTACAATGAGCAGTTCTTC.

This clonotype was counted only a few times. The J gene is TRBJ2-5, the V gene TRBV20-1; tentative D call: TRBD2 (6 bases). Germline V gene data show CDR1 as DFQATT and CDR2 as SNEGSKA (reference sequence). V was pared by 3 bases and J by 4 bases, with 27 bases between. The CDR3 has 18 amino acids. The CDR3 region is CSASPVRGLPSIGETQYF. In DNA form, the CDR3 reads TGCAGTGCTAGTCCGGTACGGGGACTCCCGAGTATTGGAGAGACCCAGTACTTC.

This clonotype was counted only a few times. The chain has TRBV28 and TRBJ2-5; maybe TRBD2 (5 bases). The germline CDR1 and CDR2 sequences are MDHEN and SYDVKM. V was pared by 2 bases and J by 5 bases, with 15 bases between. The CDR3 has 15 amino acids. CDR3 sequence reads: CASSLPLIGEETQYF. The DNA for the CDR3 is TGTGCCAGCAGTTTACCTCTGATCGGGGAGGAGACCCAGTACTTC.

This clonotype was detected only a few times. CDR3 region: CASKKPWRTGASYEQYF. CDR3 nucleotide sequence: TGTGCCAGCAAAAAACCCTGGAGAACCGGGGCGTCCTACGAGCAGTACTTC. The V and J genes are TRBV6-2 or TRBV6-3 and TRBJ2-7; either TRBD1 or TRBD2 may supply D (5 bases each). The CDR3 consists of 17 residues. V dropped 7 bases and J dropped 1 base, with 23 bases sitting between them. Germline assignment: CDR1 MNHEY and CDR2 SVGEGT.

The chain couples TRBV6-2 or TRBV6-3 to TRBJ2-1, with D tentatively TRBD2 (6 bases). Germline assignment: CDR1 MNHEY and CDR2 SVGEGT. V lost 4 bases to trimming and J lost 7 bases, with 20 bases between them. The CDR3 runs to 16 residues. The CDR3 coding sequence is TGTGCCAGCAGTTTCCACCGGGAGTCCTTCGGGAATGAGCAGTTCTTC. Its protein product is CASSFHRESFGNEQFF.

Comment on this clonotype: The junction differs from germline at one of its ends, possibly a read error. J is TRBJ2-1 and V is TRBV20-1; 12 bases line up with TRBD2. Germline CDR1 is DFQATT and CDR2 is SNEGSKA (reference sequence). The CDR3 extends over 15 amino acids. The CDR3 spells CCAKSLAGGPNEQFF. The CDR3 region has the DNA TGCTGTGCTAAATCCCTAGCGGGGGGGCCCAATGAGCAGTTCTTC.

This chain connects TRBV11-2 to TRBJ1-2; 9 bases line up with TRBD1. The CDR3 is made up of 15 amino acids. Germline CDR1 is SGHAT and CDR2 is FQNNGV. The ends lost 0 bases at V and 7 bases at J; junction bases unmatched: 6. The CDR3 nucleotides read TGTGCCAGCAGCTTAGATTGGAGGACAGGGGCTGGCTACACCTTC. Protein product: CASSLDWRTGAGYTF.

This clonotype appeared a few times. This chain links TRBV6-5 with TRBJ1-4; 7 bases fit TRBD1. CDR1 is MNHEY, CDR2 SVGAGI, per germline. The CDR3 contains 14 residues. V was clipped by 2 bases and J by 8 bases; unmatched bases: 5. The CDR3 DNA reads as TGTGCCAGCAGTTACCGGGACAGCCGCGAAAAACTGTTTTTT. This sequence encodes CASSYRDSREKLFF.

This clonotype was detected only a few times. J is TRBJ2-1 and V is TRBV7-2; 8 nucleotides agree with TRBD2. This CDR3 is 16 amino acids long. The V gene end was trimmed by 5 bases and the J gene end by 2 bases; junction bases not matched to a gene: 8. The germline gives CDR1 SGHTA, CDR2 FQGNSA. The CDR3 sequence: CASSVSGVSTYNEQFF. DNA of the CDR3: TGTGCCAGCAGCGTTAGCGGGGTTTCCACCTACAATGAGCAGTTCTTC.

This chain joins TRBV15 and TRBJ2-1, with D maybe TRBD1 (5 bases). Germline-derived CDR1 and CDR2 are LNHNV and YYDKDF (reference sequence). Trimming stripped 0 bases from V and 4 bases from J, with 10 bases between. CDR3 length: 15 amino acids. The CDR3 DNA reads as TGTGCCACCAGCAGAGATCGTCGACAGTACAATGAGCAGTTCTTC. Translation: CATSRDRRQYNEQFF.

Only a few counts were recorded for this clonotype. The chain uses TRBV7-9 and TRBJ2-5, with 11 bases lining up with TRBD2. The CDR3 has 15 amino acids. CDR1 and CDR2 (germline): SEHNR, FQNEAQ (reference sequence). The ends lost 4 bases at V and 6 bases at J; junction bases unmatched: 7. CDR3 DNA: TGTGCCAGCAGCTCAACTAGCGGGAGAGGGAAGACCCAGTACTTC. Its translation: CASSSTSGRGKTQYF. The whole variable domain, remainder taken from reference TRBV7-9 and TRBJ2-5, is DTGVSQNPRHKITKRGQNVTFRCDPISEHNRLYWYRQTLGQGPEFLTYFQNEAQLEKSRLLSDRFSAERPKGSFSTLEIQRTEQGDSAMYLCASSSTSGRGKTQYFGPGTRLLVL.

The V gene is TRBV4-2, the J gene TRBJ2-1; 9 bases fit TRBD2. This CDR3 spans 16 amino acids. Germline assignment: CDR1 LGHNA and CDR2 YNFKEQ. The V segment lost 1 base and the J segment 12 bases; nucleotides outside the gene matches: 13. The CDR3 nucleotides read TGTGCCAGCAGCCAAGCCTGGGGACTAGCCGGAGGGGTGCAGTTCTTC. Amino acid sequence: CASSQAWGLAGGVQFF.

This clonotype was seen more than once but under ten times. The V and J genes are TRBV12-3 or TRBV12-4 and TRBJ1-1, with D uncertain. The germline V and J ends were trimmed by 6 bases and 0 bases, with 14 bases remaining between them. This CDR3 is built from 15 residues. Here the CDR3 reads CASSPARRMNTEAFF. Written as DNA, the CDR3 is TGTGCCAGCAGCCCCGCGCGGAGGATGAACACTGAAGCTTTCTTT.

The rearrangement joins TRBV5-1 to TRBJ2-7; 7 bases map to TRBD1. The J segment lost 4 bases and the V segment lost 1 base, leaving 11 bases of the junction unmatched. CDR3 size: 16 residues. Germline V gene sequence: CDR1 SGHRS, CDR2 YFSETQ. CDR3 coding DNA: TGCGCCAGCAGCTTGCATCCCGGGACAGTGCTTTACGAGCAGTACTTC. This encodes CASSLHPGTVLYEQYF.

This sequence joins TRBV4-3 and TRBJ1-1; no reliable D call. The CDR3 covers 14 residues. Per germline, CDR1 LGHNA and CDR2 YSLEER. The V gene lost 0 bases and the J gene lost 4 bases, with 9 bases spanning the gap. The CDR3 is CASSQEWVGTEAFF. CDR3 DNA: TGCGCCAGCAGCCAAGAGTGGGTTGGCACTGAAGCTTTCTTT.

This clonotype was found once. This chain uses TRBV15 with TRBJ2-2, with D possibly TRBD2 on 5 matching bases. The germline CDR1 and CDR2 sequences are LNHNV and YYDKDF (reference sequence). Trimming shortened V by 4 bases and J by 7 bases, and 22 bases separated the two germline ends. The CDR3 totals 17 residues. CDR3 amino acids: CATSIVAARAPFGELFF. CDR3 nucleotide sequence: TGTGCCACCAGCATCGTAGCCGCGCGGGCCCCCTTCGGGGAGCTGTTTTTT.

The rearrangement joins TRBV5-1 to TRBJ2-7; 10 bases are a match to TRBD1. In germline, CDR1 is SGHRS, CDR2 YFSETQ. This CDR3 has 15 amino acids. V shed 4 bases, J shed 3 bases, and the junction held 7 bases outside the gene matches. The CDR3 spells CASSKGQGIFYEQYF. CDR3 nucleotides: TGCGCCAGCAGCAAGGGACAGGGGATTTTCTACGAGCAGTACTTC.

The CDR3 sequence: CAISESRAPAEQFF. CDR3 nucleotide sequence: TGTGCCATCAGTGAGTCGAGAGCGCCTGCTGAGCAGTTCTTC. This chain uses TRBV10-3 with TRBJ2-1; D remains unclear. The CDR3 contains 14 residues. With 0 bases removed from V and 9 bases from J, the gap between germline ends came to 12 bases. The germline CDR1 and CDR2 sequences are ENHRY and SYGVKD.

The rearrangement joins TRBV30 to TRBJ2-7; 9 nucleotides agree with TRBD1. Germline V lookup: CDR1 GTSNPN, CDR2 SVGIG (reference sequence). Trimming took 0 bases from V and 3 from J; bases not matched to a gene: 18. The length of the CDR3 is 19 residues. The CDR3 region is CAWSVRRIIRRQGDYEQYF. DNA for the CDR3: TGTGCCTGGAGTGTACGGCGGATAATACGGCGACAGGGGGACTACGAGCAGTACTTC.

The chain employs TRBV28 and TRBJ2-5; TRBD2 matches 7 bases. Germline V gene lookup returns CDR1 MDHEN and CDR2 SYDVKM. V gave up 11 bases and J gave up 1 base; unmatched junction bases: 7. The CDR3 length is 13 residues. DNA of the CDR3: TGTGCCTCCTGGGGGGGGTTCCAAGAGACCCAGTACTTC. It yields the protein CASWGGFQETQYF.

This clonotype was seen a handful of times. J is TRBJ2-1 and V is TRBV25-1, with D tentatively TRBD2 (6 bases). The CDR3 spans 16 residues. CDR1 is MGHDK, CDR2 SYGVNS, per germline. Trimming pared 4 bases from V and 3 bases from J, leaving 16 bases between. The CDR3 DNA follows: TGTGCCAGCAGTGCCAGGACTTTAGCGGACTACAATGAGCAGTTCTTC. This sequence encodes CASSARTLADYNEQFF.

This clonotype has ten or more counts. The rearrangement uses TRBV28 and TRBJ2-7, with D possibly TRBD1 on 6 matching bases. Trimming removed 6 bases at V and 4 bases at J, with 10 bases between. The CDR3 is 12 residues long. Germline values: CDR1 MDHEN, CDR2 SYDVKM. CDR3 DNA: TGTGCCAGCAGCCGAAGGGGGTACGAGCAGTACTTC. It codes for CASSRRGYEQYF.

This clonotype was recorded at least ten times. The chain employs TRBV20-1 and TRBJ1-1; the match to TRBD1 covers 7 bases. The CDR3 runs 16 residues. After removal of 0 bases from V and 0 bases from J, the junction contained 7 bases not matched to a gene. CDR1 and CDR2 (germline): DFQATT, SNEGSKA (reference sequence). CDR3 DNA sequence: TGCAGTGCTAGAGATCCACAGGGGTTCATGAACACTGAAGCTTTCTTT. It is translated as CSARDPQGFMNTEAFF.

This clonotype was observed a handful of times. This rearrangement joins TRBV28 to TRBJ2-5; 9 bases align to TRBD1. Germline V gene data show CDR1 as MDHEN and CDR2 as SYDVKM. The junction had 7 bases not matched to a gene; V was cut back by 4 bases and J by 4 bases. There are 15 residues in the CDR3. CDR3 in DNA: TGTGCCAGCAGTTGGCGGGACAGGGCGGGAGAGACCCAGTACTTC. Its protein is CASSWRDRAGETQYF.

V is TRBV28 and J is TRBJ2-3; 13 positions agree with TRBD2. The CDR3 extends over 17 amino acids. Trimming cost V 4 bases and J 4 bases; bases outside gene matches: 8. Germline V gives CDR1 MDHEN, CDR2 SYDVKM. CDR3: CASSSTSGRARADTQYF. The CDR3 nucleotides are TGTGCCAGCAGTTCCACTAGCGGGAGGGCCAGGGCAGATACGCAGTATTTT.